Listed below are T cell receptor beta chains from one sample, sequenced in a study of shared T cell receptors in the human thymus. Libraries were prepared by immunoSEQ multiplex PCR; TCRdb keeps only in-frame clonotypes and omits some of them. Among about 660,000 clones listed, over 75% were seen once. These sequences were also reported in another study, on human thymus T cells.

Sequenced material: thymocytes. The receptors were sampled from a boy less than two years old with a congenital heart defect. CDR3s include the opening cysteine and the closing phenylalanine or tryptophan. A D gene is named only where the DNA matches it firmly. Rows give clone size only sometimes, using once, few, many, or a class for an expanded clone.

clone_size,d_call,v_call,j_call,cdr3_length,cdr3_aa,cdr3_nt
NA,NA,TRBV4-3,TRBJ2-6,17,CASSQDQGLAGANVLTF,TGCGCCAGCAGCCAAGATCAGGGACTGGCTGGGGCCAACGTCCTGACTTTC
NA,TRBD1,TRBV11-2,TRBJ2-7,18,CASSLSGTRDRTAHEQYF,TGTGCCAGCAGCTTATCAGGGACACGGGACAGAACAGCCCACGAGCAGTACTTC
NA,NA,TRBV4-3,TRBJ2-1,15,CASSPSDRLGNEQFF,TGCGCCAGCAGCCCATCCGACAGGTTAGGCAATGAGCAGTTCTTC
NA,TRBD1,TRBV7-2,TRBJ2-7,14,CASSSYRGSYEQYF,TGTGCCAGCAGCTCCTACAGGGGCTCCTACGAGCAGTACTTC
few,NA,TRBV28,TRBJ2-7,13,CASTLTGPYEQYF,TGTGCCAGCACCCTGACTGGCCCCTACGAGCAGTACTTC
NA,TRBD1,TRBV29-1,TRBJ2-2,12,CSLTGDTGELFF,TGCAGTCTCACAGGGGACACCGGGGAGCTGTTTTTT
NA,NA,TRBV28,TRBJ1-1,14,CASSLRGKDTEAFF,TGTGCCAGCAGTTTAAGGGGGAAAGACACTGAAGCTTTCTTT
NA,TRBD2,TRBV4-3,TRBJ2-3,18,CASSQEMVAGESTDTQYF,TGCGCCAGCAGCCAAGAAATGGTGGCGGGAGAGTCCACAGATACGCAGTATTTT
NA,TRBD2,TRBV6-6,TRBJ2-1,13,CASSFEREFQQFF,TGTGCCAGCAGTTTTGAGCGGGAGTTCCAGCAGTTCTTC
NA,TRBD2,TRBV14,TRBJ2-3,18,CASSPGLAGKGRTDTQYF,TGTGCCAGCAGCCCGGGACTAGCGGGAAAAGGGAGGACAGATACGCAGTATTTT
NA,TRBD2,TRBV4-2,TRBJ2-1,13,CASSPRVAGAQFF,TGTGCCAGCAGCCCAAGGGTAGCGGGAGCCCAGTTCTTC
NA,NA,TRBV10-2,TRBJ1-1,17,CASSETGNGGPNTEAFF,TGCGCCAGCAGTGAGACAGGGAATGGGGGTCCGAACACTGAAGCTTTCTTT
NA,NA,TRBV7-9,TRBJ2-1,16,CASSPVVLSSYNEQFF,TGTGCCAGCAGCCCCGTGGTGCTGAGCTCCTACAATGAGCAGTTCTTC
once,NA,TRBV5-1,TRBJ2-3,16,CASSLDRLESTDTQYF,TGCGCCAGCAGCTTGGACCGACTAGAAAGCACAGATACGCAGTATTTT
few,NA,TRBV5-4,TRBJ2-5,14,CASSLTGSQETQYF,TGTGCCAGCAGCTTGACAGGGAGCCAAGAGACCCAGTACTTC
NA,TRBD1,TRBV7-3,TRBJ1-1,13,CASKRTGGTEAFF,TGTGCCAGCAAAAGGACAGGGGGCACTGAAGCTTTCTTT
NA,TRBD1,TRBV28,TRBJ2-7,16,CASSSPGTGASYEQYF,TGTGCCAGCAGTTCCCCCGGGACAGGAGCTTCCTACGAGCAGTACTTC
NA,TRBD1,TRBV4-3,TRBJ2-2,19,CASSPTEFGTGPNTGELFF,TGCGCCAGCAGCCCCACAGAATTCGGGACAGGGCCTAACACCGGGGAGCTGTTTTTT
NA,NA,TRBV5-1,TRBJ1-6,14,CASSLADRSTPLHF,TGCGCCAGCAGCTTGGCCGACAGAAGCACACCCCTCCACTTT
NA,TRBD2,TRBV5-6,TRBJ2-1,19,CASSLAVGLVGLGNNEQFF,TGTGCCAGCAGCTTGGCCGTGGGACTAGTAGGTCTAGGGAACAATGAGCAGTTCTTC
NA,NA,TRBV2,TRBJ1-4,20,CASLPTVGSNPVRLKEKLFF,TGTGCCAGCCTCCCCACAGTGGGCAGCAACCCCGTCCGGCTAAAGGAAAAACTGTTTTTT
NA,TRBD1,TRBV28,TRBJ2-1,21,CASSFPTDRGGLADSYNEQFF,TGTGCCAGCAGTTTCCCAACGGACAGGGGGGGTCTGGCGGACTCCTACAATGAGCAGTTCTTC
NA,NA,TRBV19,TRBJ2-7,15,CASSMAGKAGYEQYF,TGTGCCAGTAGTATGGCGGGGAAGGCGGGGTACGAGCAGTACTTC
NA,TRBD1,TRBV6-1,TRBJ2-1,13,CASSRDRANEQFF,TGTGCCAGCAGCCGGGACAGGGCCAATGAGCAGTTCTTC
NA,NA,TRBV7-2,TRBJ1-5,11,CASGAGQPQHF,TGTGCCTCTGGGGCGGGGCAGCCCCAGCATTTT
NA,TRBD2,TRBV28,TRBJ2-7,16,CASSLCGTSGTYEQYF,TGTGCCAGCAGTTTATGCGGGACTAGCGGGACTTACGAGCAGTACTTC
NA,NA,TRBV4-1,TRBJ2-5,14,CASRDTRGCETQYF,TGCGCCAGCAGGGATACTCGAGGGTGCGAGACCCAGTACTTC
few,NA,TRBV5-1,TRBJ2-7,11,CASSDTYEQYF,TGCGCCAGCAGCGACACCTACGAGCAGTACTTC
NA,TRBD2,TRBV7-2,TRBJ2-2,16,CASSLGGGADTGELFF,TGTGCCAGCAGCTTAGGCGGGGGGGCGGACACCGGGGAGCTGTTTTTT
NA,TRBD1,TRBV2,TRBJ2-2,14,CASRGQGSTGELFF,TGTGCCAGCAGGGGACAGGGGAGTACCGGGGAGCTGTTTTTT
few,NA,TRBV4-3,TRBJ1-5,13,CASSQETRGPQHF,TGCGCCAGCAGCCAAGAGACCAGAGGTCCCCAGCATTTT
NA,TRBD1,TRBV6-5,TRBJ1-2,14,CASSYSGTAYGYTF,TGTGCCAGCAGTTACTCAGGGACAGCCTATGGCTACACCTTC
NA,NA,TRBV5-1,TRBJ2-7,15,CASSNPAESSYEQYF,TGCGCCAGCAGCAACCCCGCGGAGAGTTCTTACGAGCAGTACTTC
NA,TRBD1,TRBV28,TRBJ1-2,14,CASSSSDRGHGYTF,TGTGCCAGCAGTTCCTCGGACAGGGGTCATGGCTACACCTTC
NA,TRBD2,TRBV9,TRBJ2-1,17,CASSPAGGLAGDNEQFF,TGTGCCAGCAGCCCCGCGGGGGGGCTAGCGGGGGACAATGAGCAGTTCTTC
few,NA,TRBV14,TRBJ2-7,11,CASTPLDEQYF,TGTGCCAGCACCCCCCTCGACGAGCAGTACTTC
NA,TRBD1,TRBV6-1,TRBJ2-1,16,CASSEGRGQGNNEQFF,TGTGCCAGCAGTGAAGGTAGGGGACAGGGGAACAATGAGCAGTTCTTC
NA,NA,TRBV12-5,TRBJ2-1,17,CASGLVRKGEGDNEQFF,TGTGCTAGTGGTTTGGTACGGAAGGGGGAGGGGGATAATGAGCAGTTCTTC
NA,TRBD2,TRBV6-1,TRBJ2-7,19,CASSDDSSGREKSSYEQYF,TGTGCCAGCAGTGACGATTCTAGCGGGAGAGAGAAGAGCTCCTACGAGCAGTACTTC
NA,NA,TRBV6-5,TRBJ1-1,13,CASSYQGSPEAFF,TGTGCCAGCAGTTATCAGGGGTCGCCTGAAGCTTTCTTT
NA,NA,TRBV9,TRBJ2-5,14,CASSVRAGRETQYF,TGTGCCAGCAGCGTAAGGGCGGGAAGAGAGACCCAGTACTTC
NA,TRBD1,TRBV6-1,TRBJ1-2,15,CASSEAGTGCYGYTF,TGTGCCAGCAGTGAAGCGGGGACAGGCTGCTATGGCTACACCTTC
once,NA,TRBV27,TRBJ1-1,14,CASSLRRAQTEAFF,TGTGCCAGCAGTTTAAGGAGGGCCCAAACTGAAGCTTTCTTT
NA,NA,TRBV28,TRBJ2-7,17,CASSTQVGQASSYEQYF,TGTGCCAGCAGTACCCAAGTTGGCCAGGCCAGCTCCTACGAGCAGTACTTC
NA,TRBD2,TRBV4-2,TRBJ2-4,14,CASSPGLAENIQYF,TGTGCCAGCAGCCCCGGACTAGCGGAAAACATTCAGTACTTC
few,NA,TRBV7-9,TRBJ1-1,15,CASSFPTGIPTEAFF,TGTGCCAGCAGCTTTCCTACAGGGATCCCCACTGAAGCTTTCTTT
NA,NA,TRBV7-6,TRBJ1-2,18,CASSLGPPERLKSYGYTF,TGTGCCAGCAGCTTAGGGCCCCCCGAGAGACTCAAAAGCTATGGCTACACCTTC
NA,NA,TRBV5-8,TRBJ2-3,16,CASSARQFASTDTQYF,TGTGCCAGCAGCGCCCGACAGTTTGCTAGCACAGATACGCAGTATTTT
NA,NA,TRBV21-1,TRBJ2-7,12,CASSTPGHALRF,TGTGCCAGCAGCACACCCGGACACGCCTTAAGGTTC
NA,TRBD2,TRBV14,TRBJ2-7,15,CASSQVSGRLYEQYF,TGTGCCAGCAGCCAAGTTAGCGGGAGGCTCTACGAGCAGTACTTC
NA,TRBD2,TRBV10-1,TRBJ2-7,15,CASSEEGSGRGEQYF,TGCGCCAGCAGTGAAGAAGGGAGCGGGAGGGGCGAGCAGTACTTC
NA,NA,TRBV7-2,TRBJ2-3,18,CASSPRDGGDSGRDTQYF,TGTGCCAGCAGCCCTCGGGATGGAGGTGATAGTGGTAGAGATACGCAGTATTTT
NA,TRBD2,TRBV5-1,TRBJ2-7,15,CASSIAGGPHYEQYF,TGCGCCAGCAGCATTGCGGGAGGGCCCCACTACGAGCAGTACTTC
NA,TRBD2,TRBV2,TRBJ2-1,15,CASSPTSGSYNEQFF,TGTGCCAGCAGCCCGACTAGCGGGAGCTACAATGAGCAGTTCTTC
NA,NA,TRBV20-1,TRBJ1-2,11,CSARTVYGYTF,TGCAGTGCGCGGACAGTTTACGGCTACACCTTC